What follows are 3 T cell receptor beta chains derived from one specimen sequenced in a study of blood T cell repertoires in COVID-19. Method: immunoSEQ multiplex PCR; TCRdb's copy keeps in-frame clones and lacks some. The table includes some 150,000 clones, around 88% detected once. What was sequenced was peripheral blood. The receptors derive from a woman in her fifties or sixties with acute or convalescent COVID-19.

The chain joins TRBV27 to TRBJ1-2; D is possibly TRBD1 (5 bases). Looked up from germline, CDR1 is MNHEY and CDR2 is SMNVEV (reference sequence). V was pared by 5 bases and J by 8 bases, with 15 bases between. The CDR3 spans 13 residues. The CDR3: CASSSAGAEGYTF. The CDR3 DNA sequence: TGTGCCAGCAGTAGCGCTGGGGCGGAGGGCTACACCTTC.

CDR3 sequence reads: CASSPPDTSSYNEQFF. The CDR3 DNA follows: TGTGCCAGCTCACCCCCCGACACCAGCTCCTACAATGAGCAGTTCTTC. The V and J genes are TRBV18 and TRBJ2-1, with D unclear. Trimming pared 3 bases from V and 0 bases from J, leaving 12 bases between. This CDR3 is built from 16 residues. Germline CDR1 and CDR2: KGHSH and LQKENI. Full variable domain (remainder filled in from reference TRBV18 and TRBJ2-1): NAGVMQNPRHLVRRRGQEARLRCSPMKGHSHVYWYRQLPEEGLKFMVYLQKENIIDESGMPKERFSAEFPKEGPSILRIQQVVRGDSAAYFCASSPPDTSSYNEQFFGPGTRLTVL.

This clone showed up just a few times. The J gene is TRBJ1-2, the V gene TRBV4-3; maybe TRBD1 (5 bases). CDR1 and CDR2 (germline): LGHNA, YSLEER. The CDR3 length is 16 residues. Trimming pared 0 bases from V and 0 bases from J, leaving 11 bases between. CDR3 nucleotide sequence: TGCGCCAGCAGCCAAGATGGGGGGAAAGCTAACTATGGCTACACCTTC. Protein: CASSQDGGKANYGYTF.